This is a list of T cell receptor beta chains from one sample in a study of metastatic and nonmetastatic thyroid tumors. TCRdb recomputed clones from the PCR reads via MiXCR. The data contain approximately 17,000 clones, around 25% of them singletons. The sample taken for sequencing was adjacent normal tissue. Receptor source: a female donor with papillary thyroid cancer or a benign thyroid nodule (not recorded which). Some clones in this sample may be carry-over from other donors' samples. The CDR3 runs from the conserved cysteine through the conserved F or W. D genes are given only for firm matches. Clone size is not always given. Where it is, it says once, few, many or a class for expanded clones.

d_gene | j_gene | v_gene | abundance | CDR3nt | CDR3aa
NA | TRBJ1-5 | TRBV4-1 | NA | TGCGCCAGCAGCCCCAGGGATGGGGGCAATCAGCCCCAGCATTTT | CASSPRDGGNQPQHF
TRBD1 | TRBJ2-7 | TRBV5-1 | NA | TGCGCCAGCAGCGATGACAGGGGCTACGAGCAGTACTTC | CASSDDRGYEQYF
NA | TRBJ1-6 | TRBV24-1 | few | TGTGCCACCTATCTGAGGGGGGGAAAGGCCTATAATTCACCCCTCCACTTT | CATYLRGGKAYNSPLHF
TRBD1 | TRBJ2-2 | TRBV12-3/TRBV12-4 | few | TGTGCCAGCAGTTGGGGGACAGGGGGTGCCGGGGAGCTGTTTTTT | CASSWGTGGAGELFF
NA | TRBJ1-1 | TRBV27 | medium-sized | TGTGCCAGCAGTTTGGGGGGGGGCGGCACTGAAGCTTTCTTT | CASSLGGGGTEAFF
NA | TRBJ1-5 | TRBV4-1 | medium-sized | TGCGCCAGCAGCCAAACGGACAGAAATAGCAATCAGCCCCAGCATTTT | CASSQTDRNSNQPQHF
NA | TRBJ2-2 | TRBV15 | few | TGTGCCACCAGCCGACACCCGACTAGGGCGAACACCGGGGAGCTGTTTTTT | CATSRHPTRANTGELFF
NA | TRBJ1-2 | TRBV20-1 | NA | TGCAGTGCTAGAGAGCCTTCGTACAAGGGGAACTATGGCTACACCTTC | CSAREPSYKGNYGYTF
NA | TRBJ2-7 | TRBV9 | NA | TGTGCCAGCAACCGCGGAGAGAACTACGAGCAGTACTTC | CASNRGENYEQYF
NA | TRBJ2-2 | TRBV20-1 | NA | TGCAGTGCTAGTCGGGGGGCGCGAACCGGGGAGCTGTTTTTT | CSASRGARTGELFF
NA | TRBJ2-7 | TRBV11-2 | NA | TGTGCCAGCAGCTTATTTTCCAGAGCTCTCTCCTACGAGCAGTACTTC | CASSLFSRALSYEQYF
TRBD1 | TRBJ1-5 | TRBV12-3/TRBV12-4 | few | TGTGCCAGCAGTTTCGTGGACAGGGGGTGGGGTAGCAATCAGCCCCAGCATTTT | CASSFVDRGWGSNQPQHF
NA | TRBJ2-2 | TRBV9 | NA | TGTGCCAGCAGCGTTCCGGAGGACCCACAAACCGCTTTGACCGGGGAGCTGTTTTTC | CASSVPEDPQTALTGELFF
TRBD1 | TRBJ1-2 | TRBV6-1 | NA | TGTGCCAGCAGCGACAGGGGATACTATGGCTACACCTTC | CASSDRGYYGYTF
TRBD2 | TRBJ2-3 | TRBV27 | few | TGTGCCAGCAGTTTACTTGGCGGGGGGAGGAATACGCAGTATTTT | CASSLLGGGRNTQYF
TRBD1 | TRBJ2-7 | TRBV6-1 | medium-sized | TGTGCCAGCAGATTTCCGGGACAGTCTTACGAGCAGTACTTC | CASRFPGQSYEQYF
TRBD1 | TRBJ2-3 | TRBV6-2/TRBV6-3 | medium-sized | TGTGCCAGCTCGGGACAGTACACAGATACGCAGTATTTT | CASSGQYTDTQYF
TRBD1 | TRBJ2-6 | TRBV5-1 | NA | TGCGCCAGCAGCTTGGCTACAGGGGGTGTTATCTCTGGGGCCAACGTCCTGACTTTC | CASSLATGGVISGANVLTF
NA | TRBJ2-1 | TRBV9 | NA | TGTGCCAGCAGCGTAAACCCCAGTACAGACAATGAGCAGTTCTTC | CASSVNPSTDNEQFF
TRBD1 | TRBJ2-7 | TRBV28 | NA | TGTGCCACCTGGGACAGGGGTGTTGGCGAGCAGTACTTC | CATWDRGVGEQYF
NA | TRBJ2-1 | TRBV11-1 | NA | TGTGCCAGCAGCTTACTTACGGGAGTAGAGGGAGGAGACAATGAGCAGTTCTTC | CASSLLTGVEGGDNEQFF
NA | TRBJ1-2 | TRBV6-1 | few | TGTGCCAGCAGTGATTCCTTCAGGGGAGGTAACTATGGCTACACCTTC | CASSDSFRGGNYGYTF
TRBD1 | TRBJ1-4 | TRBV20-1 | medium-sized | TGCAGTGCTACCAGGGACAGCGGTACTAATGAAAAACTGTTTTTT | CSATRDSGTNEKLFF
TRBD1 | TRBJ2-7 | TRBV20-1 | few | TGCAGTGCTAGGGCACCGGGACAGGGGAACTACGAGCAGTACTTC | CSARAPGQGNYEQYF
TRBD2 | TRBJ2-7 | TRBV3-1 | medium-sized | TGTGCCAGCAGCCGGGAACTAGCGATCTCCTACGAGCAGTACTTC | CASSRELAISYEQYF
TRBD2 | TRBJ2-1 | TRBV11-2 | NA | TGTGCCAGCAGCCCCGTGGGACTAGCGGGAGTTCGGGAGCAGTTCTTC | CASSPVGLAGVREQFF
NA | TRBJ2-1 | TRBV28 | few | TGTGCCAGCAGTTTATTCCCCGATCCAATAAAGTTCAATGAGCAGTTCTTC | CASSLFPDPIKFNEQFF
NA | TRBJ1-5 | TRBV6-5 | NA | TGTGCCAGCAGTACTCTCGGACGGCCGCAGCCCCAGCATTTT | CASSTLGRPQPQHF
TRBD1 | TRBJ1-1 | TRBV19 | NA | TGTGCCAGTAGTATCCTCCGACAGGGTAAAGCTTTCTTT | CASSILRQGKAFF
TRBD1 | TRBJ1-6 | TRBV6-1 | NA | TGTGCCAGCAGGTCTCAGGGGGCTATGGGTAATTCACCCCTCCACTTT | CASRSQGAMGNSPLHF
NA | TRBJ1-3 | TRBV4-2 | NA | TGTGCCGGCAGCCAAATGCATGGAACCACCATATATTTT | CAGSQMHGTTIYF
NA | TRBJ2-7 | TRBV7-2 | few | TGTGCCAGCAGCTTAAAGGGGACTGTCGCCTACGAGCAGTACTTC | CASSLKGTVAYEQYF
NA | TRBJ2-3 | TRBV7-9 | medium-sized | TGTGCCAGCAGAAATTGGGCAGGGGGGAGCACAGATACGCAGTATTTT | CASRNWAGGSTDTQYF
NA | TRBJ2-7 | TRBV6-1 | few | TGTGCCAGCAAAGCAAGCCTATCCTCCTCCGAGCAGTACTTC | CASKASLSSSEQYF
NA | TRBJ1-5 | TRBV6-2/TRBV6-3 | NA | TGTGCCAGCAGTTACTGGGCTACAGGAGTACATAGCAATCAGCCCCAGCATTTT | CASSYWATGVHSNQPQHF
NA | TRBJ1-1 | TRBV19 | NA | TGTGCCAGTATGTTGGGGTCCTTCGGGGGCACTGAATCTTTCTTT | CASMLGSFGGTESFF
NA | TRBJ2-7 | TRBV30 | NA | TGTGCCTGGAGTGTAAGGGGCTACGAGCAGTACTTC | CAWSVRGYEQYF
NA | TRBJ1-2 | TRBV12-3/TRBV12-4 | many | TGTGCCAGCAGCCCGGACGAGACCTATGGCTACACCTTC | CASSPDETYGYTF
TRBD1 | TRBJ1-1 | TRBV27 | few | TGTTCCAGCAGCCGCTTGGACAGGGAGGGTGAAGCTTTCTTT | CSSSRLDREGEAFF
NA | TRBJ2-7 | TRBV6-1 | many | TGTGCCAGCAATGGGGGAATAAGACACTACGAGCAGTACTTC | CASNGGIRHYEQYF
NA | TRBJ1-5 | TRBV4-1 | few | TGCGCCAGCAGCCAAGACAGGGCGGTAGGTCAGCCCCAGCATTTT | CASSQDRAVGQPQHF
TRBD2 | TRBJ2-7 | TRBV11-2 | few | TGTGCCAGCAGCTTTAGCGGGAGTGCCTACGAGCAGTACTTC | CASSFSGSAYEQYF
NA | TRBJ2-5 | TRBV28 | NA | TGTGCCAGCAGCCGGGAGACCCAGTACTTC | CASSRETQYF
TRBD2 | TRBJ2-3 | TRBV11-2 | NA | TGTGCCAGCAGCTTGGGCCTAGCGGGCCCAAGCACAGATACGCAGTATTTT | CASSLGLAGPSTDTQYF
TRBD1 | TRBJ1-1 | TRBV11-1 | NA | TGTGCCAGCAGCCTTACCCCAGGGGGCTCTCGCGAATCGGCTTTCTTT | CASSLTPGGSRESAFF
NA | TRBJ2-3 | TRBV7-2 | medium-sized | TGTGCCAGCAGCTTTCAGGAGGAACGGGTATATACGCAGTATTTT | CASSFQEERVYTQYF
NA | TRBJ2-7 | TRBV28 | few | TGTGCCAGTAGCCTCAACCAGGGATACTACGAGCAGTACTTC | CASSLNQGYYEQYF
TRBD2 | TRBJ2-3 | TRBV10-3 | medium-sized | TGTGCCTCCCTCCCGGGGGGGTACACAGATACGCAGTATTTT | CASLPGGYTDTQYF